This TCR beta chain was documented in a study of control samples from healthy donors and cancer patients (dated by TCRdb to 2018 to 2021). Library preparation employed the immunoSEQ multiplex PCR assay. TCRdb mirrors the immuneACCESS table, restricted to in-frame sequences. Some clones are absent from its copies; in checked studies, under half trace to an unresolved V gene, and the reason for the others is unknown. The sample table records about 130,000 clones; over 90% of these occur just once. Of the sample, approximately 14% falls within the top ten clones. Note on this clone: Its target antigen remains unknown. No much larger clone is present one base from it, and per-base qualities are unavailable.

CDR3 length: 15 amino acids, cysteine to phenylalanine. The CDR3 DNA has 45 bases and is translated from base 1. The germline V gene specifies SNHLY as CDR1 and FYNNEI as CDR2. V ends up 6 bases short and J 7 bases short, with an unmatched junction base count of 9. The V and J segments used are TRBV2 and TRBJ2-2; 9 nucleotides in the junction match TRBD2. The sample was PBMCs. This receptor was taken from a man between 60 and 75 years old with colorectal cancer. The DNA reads TGTGCCAGCAGACCAGCTAGCGGGGTAATCGGGGAGCTGTTTTTT. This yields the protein CASRPASGVIGELFF.